This entry lists 8 T cell receptor beta chains sequenced from one sample in a study of cytomegalovirus exposure and HLA in healthy donors. The PCR had 60 Vbeta and 13 Jbeta primers. Here immunoSEQ multiplex PCR was the method, and the copy in TCRdb shows in-frame clones only, minus some. The sample data list just over 40,000 clones. The sequenced sample was PBMCs. These receptors were obtained from a man aged 30-40 years in good health and CMV-seronegative.

The rearrangement links TRBV30 to TRBJ2-5, with D possibly being TRBD2 (6 bases). The V end lost 2 bases, the J end lost 4 bases, and 17 bases lay between the germline ends. The germline gives CDR1 GTSNPN, CDR2 SVGIG (reference sequence). The CDR3 extends over 15 amino acids. This CDR3 is CAWSPMRGSGETQYF. In DNA form, the CDR3 reads TGTGCCTGGAGTCCGATGCGGGGTTCGGGAGAGACCCAGTACTTC.

The chain is built from TRBV6-5 and TRBJ2-7, with 8 positions matching TRBD1. Germline V gene sequence: CDR1 MNHEY, CDR2 SVGAGI. V was clipped by 8 bases and J by 2 bases; unmatched bases: 5. The length of the CDR3 is 13 residues. The CDR3 reads CASGRQGTYEQYF. In DNA, the CDR3 is TGTGCCAGCGGTCGACAGGGGACCTACGAGCAGTACTTC.

This chain joins TRBV29-1 and TRBJ2-4, with D perhaps TRBD1 (7 bases). Trimming cost V 7 bases and J 5 bases, with 18 bases left between them. Germline-derived CDR1 and CDR2 are SQVTM and ANQGSEA. There are 14 residues in the CDR3. CDR3 residues: CSAGRGGTENIQYF. In nucleotides, the CDR3 is TGCAGCGCTGGAAGAGGGGGGACAGAAAACATTCAGTACTTC.

The rearrangement uses TRBV2 and TRBJ1-5, with 8 bases aligning to TRBD1. Germline V gene sequence: CDR1 SNHLY, CDR2 FYNNEI. The ends lost 6 bases at V and 2 bases at J; junction bases unmatched: 12. The CDR3 is made up of 17 amino acids. CDR3 region: CASSARGRGTRNQPQHF. The DNA of the CDR3 is TGTGCCAGCAGCGCCAGGGGGCGGGGAACACGCAATCAGCCCCAGCATTTT.

This CDR3 reads CASSWEGLAGYEQYF. The CDR3 DNA is TGTGCCAGCAGCTGGGAAGGGCTAGCGGGCTACGAGCAGTACTTC. The chain uses TRBV5-5 and TRBJ2-7, with 8 bases matching TRBD2. J gave up 3 bases and V 3 bases, and 8 bases lay outside the gene matches. The germline gives CDR1 SGHKS, CDR2 YYEKEE (reference sequence). The CDR3 length is 15 residues.

The genes are TRBV27 and TRBJ1-2; 8 nucleotides align to TRBD1. V lost 2 bases and J lost 3; bases outside the gene matches: 5. The CDR3 contains 15 residues. CDR1 is MNHEY, CDR2 SMNVEV, per germline (reference sequence). The CDR3 loop reads CASSLTGGLDYGYTF. As DNA, the CDR3 is TGTGCCAGCAGTTTAACAGGGGGATTGGACTATGGCTACACCTTC.

The DNA of the CDR3 is TGTGCCAGCGGAAGGGACAGGGTTTCACCCCTCCACTTT. It specifies CASGRDRVSPLHF. The chain combines TRBV6-5 with TRBJ1-6; 9 bases are shared with TRBD1. The CDR3 is 13 amino acids. V was clipped by 8 bases and J by 9 bases; unmatched bases: 5. Per germline, CDR1 MNHEY and CDR2 SVGAGI.

J is TRBJ2-5 and V is TRBV9; TRBD2 matches 13 bases. Germline CDR1 and CDR2: SGDLS and YYNGEE. CDR3 length: 15 amino acids. The J segment lost 4 bases and the V segment lost 3 bases, leaving 3 bases of the junction unmatched. The CDR3 here is CASSAGLAGVETQYF. The CDR3 nucleotides are TGTGCCAGCAGCGCCGGACTAGCGGGGGTAGAGACCCAGTACTTC. The variable domain in full, with the rest retrieved from reference TRBV9 and TRBJ2-5, is DSGVTQTPKHLITATGQRVTLRCSPRSGDLSVYWYQQSLDQGLQFLIQYYNGEERAKGNILERFSAQQFPDLHSELNLSSLELGDSALYFCASSAGLAGVETQYFGPGTRLLVL.